This T cell receptor (beta chain) was obtained from a study of response to subunit inactivated influenza vaccine. General study results and limits: Few additional T cells are recruited per seasonal influenza vaccination, authors suggested.

About this clonotype itself: What it binds is not known.

TCRdb called the RT-PCR reads again in MiXCR, with one record for every CDR3 protein. The sample lists more than 700,000 distinct CDR3 sequences; 21% were seen once. This TCR was recovered from a man aged 45-65 years who received an inactivated influenza vaccine. The material sequenced was PBMCs from blood, taken more than 4 days after vaccination.

CDR3 residues: CASSLGLAGGQDTQYF. The CDR3 bases are TGTGCCAGCAGCTTAGGTCTAGCGGGGGGGCAAGATACGCAGTATTTT. The chain carries TRBV7-2 and TRBJ2-3; 12 bases match TRBD2. The V and J ends lost 1 base and 5 bases, in that order; junction bases with no gene match: 4. This CDR3 is built from 16 residues. Germline CDR1 SGHTA, CDR2 FQGNSA.